The rows below give T cell receptor beta chains drawn from one sample of a study of a mutant IDH1 vaccine in newly diagnosed glioma. Their recognized antigens are unknown. Data came from immunoSEQ multiplex PCR; TCRdb stores just in-frame clones and leaves some out. The data contain approximately 28,000 clones, about 85% of them seen just once; the ten biggest clones take up around 8%. The sequenced sample was PBMCs, obtained from a glioma patient whose treatment included an IDH1 peptide vaccine. Receptors were obtained from a woman aged 18-29 years with glioma. CDR3s leave out the opening cysteine and the closing phenylalanine or tryptophan. D genes are given only for firm matches. Clone size, where shown, is once, few, many, or a class for clones that have expanded.

ASSPSTGQNTEAF,TRBV19,TRBJ1-1,.,.
ASGSFRTYNEQF,TRBV6-1,TRBJ2-1,.,.
ASSMGSTNTEAF,TRBV19,TRBJ1-1,.,.
ASSHSSYEQY,TRBV6-6,TRBJ2-7,.,.
ASRRSADHTDTQY,TRBV28,TRBJ2-3,.,.
ASSQNSGSLF,TRBV4-3,TRBJ2-1,TRBD2,few
AISESGTANSPLH,TRBV10-3,TRBJ1-6,TRBD1,.
ASSQAGGDYEQY,TRBV4-3,TRBJ2-7,TRBD2,.
AISEGGGSRYGYT,TRBV10-3,TRBJ1-2,.,.
ASSLVAIATDTQY,TRBV7-9,TRBJ2-3,.,medium-sized
ASSYLDGLNEKLF,TRBV6-5,TRBJ1-4,.,.
ASSPGDTIYGYT,TRBV11-3,TRBJ1-2,.,.
ASRLLVAVDTQY,TRBV2,TRBJ2-3,.,.
ASSEQQDRG,TRBV6-1,TRBJ1-2,.,few
ASSWGTSESYEQY,TRBV7-9,TRBJ2-7,.,.
ASSSGRAENEQF,TRBV19,TRBJ2-1,TRBD2,once
ASSERDRVNAEQY,TRBV2,TRBJ2-7,TRBD1,.
ASGQGNYGYT,TRBV6-5,TRBJ1-2,TRBD1,.
ASSQIGGATVGPQH,TRBV7-4,TRBJ1-5,.,.
ASSYSPQGPQH,TRBV6-5,TRBJ1-5,.,.
ASSAALPRGENTEAF,TRBV9,TRBJ1-1,.,.
ASSYLRGSGTAQQY,TRBV28,TRBJ2-7,TRBD2,few
ASSSGGPSNQPQH,TRBV7-9,TRBJ1-5,.,.
ASTLGQGGFGDTEAF,TRBV5-8,TRBJ1-1,TRBD1,.
ASSVDPPGGMNTEAF,TRBV9,TRBJ1-1,.,few